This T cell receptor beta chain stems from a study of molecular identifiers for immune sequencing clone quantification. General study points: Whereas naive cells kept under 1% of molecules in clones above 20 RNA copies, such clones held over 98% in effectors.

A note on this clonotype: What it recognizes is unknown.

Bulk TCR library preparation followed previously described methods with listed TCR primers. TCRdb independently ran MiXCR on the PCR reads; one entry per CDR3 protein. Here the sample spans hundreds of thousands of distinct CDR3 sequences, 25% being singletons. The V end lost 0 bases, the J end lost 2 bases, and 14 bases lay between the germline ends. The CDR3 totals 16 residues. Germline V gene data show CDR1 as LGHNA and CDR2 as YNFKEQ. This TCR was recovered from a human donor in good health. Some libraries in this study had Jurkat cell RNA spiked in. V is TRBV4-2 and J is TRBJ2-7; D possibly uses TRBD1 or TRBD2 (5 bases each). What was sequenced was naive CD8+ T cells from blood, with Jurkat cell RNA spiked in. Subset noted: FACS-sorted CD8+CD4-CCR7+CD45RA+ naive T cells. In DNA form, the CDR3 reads TGTGCCAGCAGCCAAGATACGTGGGGGAGAACCTACGAGCAGTACTTC. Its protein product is CASSQDTWGRTYEQYF.